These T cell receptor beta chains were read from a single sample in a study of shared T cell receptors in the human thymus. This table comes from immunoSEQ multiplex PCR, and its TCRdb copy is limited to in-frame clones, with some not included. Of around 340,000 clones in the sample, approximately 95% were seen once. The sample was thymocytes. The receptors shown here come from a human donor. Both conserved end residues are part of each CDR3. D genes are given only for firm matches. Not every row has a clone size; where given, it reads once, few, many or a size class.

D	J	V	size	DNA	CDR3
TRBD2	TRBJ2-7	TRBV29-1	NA	TGCAGCGTTGCCACTCGCACTAGCGGAGGGGGGATCGAGCAGTACTTC	CSVATRTSGGGIEQYF
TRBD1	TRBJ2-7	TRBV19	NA	TGTGCCAGTAGTATAGGTCAGGGGGCGGGGGAGCAGTACTTC	CASSIGQGAGEQYF
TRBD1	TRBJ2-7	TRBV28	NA	TGTGCCGTCCCCGGGACAGGCCTCTACGAGCAGTACTTC	CAVPGTGLYEQYF
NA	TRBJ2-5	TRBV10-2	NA	TGCGCCAGCAGTGAGTCGACTCGGGCGGGCCGCGGAAAAGAGACCCAGTACTTC	CASSESTRAGRGKETQYF
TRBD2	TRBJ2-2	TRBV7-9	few	TGTGCCAGCAGCCGCGACGGCGGGAGAGAAACCGGGGAGCTGTTTTTT	CASSRDGGRETGELFF
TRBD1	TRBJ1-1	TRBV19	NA	TGTGCCAGTAGTACTCGACAGGGGGCAACGACTGAAGCTTTCTTT	CASSTRQGATTEAFF
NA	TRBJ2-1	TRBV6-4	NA	TGTGCCAGCGGAGGGGAAATGGGCGGACCCTACAATGAGCAGTTCTTC	CASGGEMGGPYNEQFF
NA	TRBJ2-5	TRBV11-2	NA	TGTGCCAGCAGCTTAGGAGAGACCCAGTACTTC	CASSLGETQYF
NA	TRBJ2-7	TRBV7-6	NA	TGTGCCAGCAGCCGCCGGGACTCGCCCAACGAGCAGTACTTC	CASSRRDSPNEQYF
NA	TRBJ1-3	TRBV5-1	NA	TGCGCCAGCAGCTTGCAGGGGTCTGGAAACACCATATATTTT	CASSLQGSGNTIYF
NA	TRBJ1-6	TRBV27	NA	TGTGCCAGCAGTTCGCTGGGTAGGGATAGTAGTCGGGTAGGCGGTTCACCCCTCCACTTT	CASSSLGRDSSRVGGSPLHF